The clone carrying this TCR beta chain has at least ten counts. What it recognizes is unknown. Germline CDR1 SQVTM, CDR2 ANQGSEA. This CDR3 comprises 14 residues. The V gene lost 2 bases and the J gene lost 0 bases, with 9 bases spanning the gap. The data originate from a study of T-cell reconstitution after alpha-beta-depleted transplantation in children. Whole-study results and caveats: Surviving recipient cells, namely T cells and thymic progenitors, were the source of high day-60 TCRbeta diversity in some patients. Once a year had passed after transplant, T-cell counts and diversity came mostly from newly produced T cells. Expanded clones from the graft, numbering several hundred, reportedly supplied alpha-beta T cells about two months after transplant.

Preparation of the TCRbeta library used unique molecular identifiers. Via MiXCR, TCRdb re-called the PCR reads, giving one row per CDR3 protein. Of about 300,000 distinct CDR3 sequences listed, 9.5% to 13% were seen once; the top ten hold 7.5%. This receptor was identified in a boy less than two years old with acute myeloid leukemia, due to receive a stem cell transplant. This specimen was PBMCs, taken before TCRalphabeta/CD19-depleted stem cell transplant. The V call is TRBV29-1, the J call TRBJ2-3; either TRBD1 or TRBD2 may supply D (5 bases each). Written as DNA, the CDR3 is TGCAGCGTTGAATGGGGGAAGAGCACAGATACGCAGTATTTT. Its protein product is CSVEWGKSTDTQYF.